Listed below are T cell receptor beta chains from one sample, sequenced in a study of blood T cell repertoires in COVID-19. Assay used: immunoSEQ multiplex PCR; TCRdb lists only in-frame clones, some missing. Of hundreds of thousands of clones in the sample, nearly 90% were seen once. What was sequenced was PBMCs or T cells enriched from blood (not recorded which). The receptors originated from a woman aged 18 to 35 who had been exposed to COVID-19. Both conserved end residues are part of each CDR3. A D gene is named only where the DNA matches it firmly. Clone size is stated in some rows and not others, as once, few, many or a class when expanded.

cdr3_nt	cdr3_aa	v_call	d_call	clone_size	j_call
TGCAGCGTAGCGGGGACTAGCGGGGGTGGCGAGCAGTACTTC	CSVAGTSGGGEQYF	TRBV29-1	TRBD2	-	TRBJ2-7
TGTGCCAGCAGCCAAGCACCGGGATCGAATTCACCCCTCCACTTT	CASSQAPGSNSPLHF	TRBV4-2	-	-	TRBJ1-6
TGTGCCAGCTCACCAGGAGGACAGGGGATTTCACCCCTCCACTTT	CASSPGGQGISPLHF	TRBV18	TRBD1	-	TRBJ1-6
TGTGCCAGTACCGGGGGGGCAGCTGGAAACACCATATATTTT	CASTGGAAGNTIYF	TRBV19	-	-	TRBJ1-3
TGTGCCAGCGAGACAGGGGCGAACACCGGGGAGCTGTTTTTT	CASETGANTGELFF	TRBV5-8	TRBD1	-	TRBJ2-2
TGTGCCAGCAGGATGGACAGGTACTATGGCTACACCTTC	CASRMDRYYGYTF	TRBV5-4	TRBD1	-	TRBJ1-2
TGTGCCAGCAGCCAAGACCCAGGGAGGGATGGCTACACCTTC	CASSQDPGRDGYTF	TRBV4-2	-	-	TRBJ1-2
TGTGCCAGCAGCTTGAGGGGCCGGGACAGGGCCCCCAATCAGCCCCAGCATTTT	CASSLRGRDRAPNQPQHF	TRBV5-5	TRBD1	few	TRBJ1-5
TGTGCCAGCAGCTTGTGGCTGGGGGCGAGCGAGCAGTACTTC	CASSLWLGASEQYF	TRBV5-5	-	few	TRBJ2-7
TGTGCCAGCAGCTTAGGAGACAGGGTTAACACCGGGGAGCTGTTTTTT	CASSLGDRVNTGELFF	TRBV11-3	TRBD1	-	TRBJ2-2
TGTGCCAGCAGTGAGTGGGGCAATGGCTACACCTTC	CASSEWGNGYTF	TRBV6-1	-	few	TRBJ1-2
TGTGCCAGCAGCCAAGGGGTACAGCCTCCTCATGGCTACACCTTC	CASSQGVQPPHGYTF	TRBV3-1/TRBV3-2	-	-	TRBJ1-2
TGTGCCAGCTCACTAGGGACTACTAATGAAAAACTGTTTTTT	CASSLGTTNEKLFF	TRBV18	-	-	TRBJ1-4
TGTGCCAGCAGCCCTTGGACAGGGCCTAACCCCGCTGAAGCTTTCTTT	CASSPWTGPNPAEAFF	TRBV7-3	TRBD1	-	TRBJ1-1
TGTGCCAGTAGTTCTGGAGCGGGAGGGAGCTACGAGCAGTACTTC	CASSSGAGGSYEQYF	TRBV19	TRBD2	-	TRBJ2-7
TGTGCCAGCAGCCAAAATGTCGGGAGAGAGACCCAGTACTTC	CASSQNVGRETQYF	TRBV3-1/TRBV3-2	-	-	TRBJ2-5
TGCAGCGCCGCGGCAGCCGAACAATACAATGAGCAGTTCTTC	CSAAAAEQYNEQFF	TRBV29-1	-	-	TRBJ2-1
TGTGCCAGCAATGGGGGGACCTACGAGCAGTACTTC	CASNGGTYEQYF	TRBV7-9	-	-	TRBJ2-7
TGTGCCAGCAGCTTAGCCCCCCAGGTTAACTATGGCTACACCTTC	CASSLAPQVNYGYTF	TRBV11-2	-	few	TRBJ1-2
TGTGCCAGCAGTTTTAGGGGGAGCAATCAGCCCCAGCATTTT	CASSFRGSNQPQHF	TRBV28	-	-	TRBJ1-5
TGTGCCAGCAATACCGGGACAGCGTTTGAAAAACTGTTTTTT	CASNTGTAFEKLFF	TRBV2	TRBD1	-	TRBJ1-4
TGTGCCAGCAGTCCGCAGACAGGGGGGGCCTATGGCTACACCTTC	CASSPQTGGAYGYTF	TRBV6-2/TRBV6-3	TRBD1	-	TRBJ1-2
TGTGCCACCAGAACTGTCCGGGACAGCGTTTACGAGCAGTACTTC	CATRTVRDSVYEQYF	TRBV15	TRBD1	-	TRBJ2-7
TGTGCCAGCAATGACAGTCATGGCTACACCTTC	CASNDSHGYTF	TRBV6-6	-	-	TRBJ1-2
TGTGCCAGCAGTACCCGGGACAGGATCTCCTCTGGAAACACCATATATTTT	CASSTRDRISSGNTIYF	TRBV28	TRBD1	few	TRBJ1-3
TGCGCCAGCAGCTTGCCCGGAGTCAATGAGCAGTTCTTC	CASSLPGVNEQFF	TRBV5-1	-	-	TRBJ2-1
TGTGCCAGCAGCTTAGGACTAGCGGTCACAGATACGCAGTATTTT	CASSLGLAVTDTQYF	TRBV11-3	TRBD2	-	TRBJ2-3
TGTGCCAGCAGCTCTACAGACACAGATACGCAGTATTTT	CASSSTDTDTQYF	TRBV5-6	-	-	TRBJ2-3
TGTGCCAGCCAGGGGCCAGACTCCTACGAGCAGTACTTC	CASQGPDSYEQYF	TRBV7-8	-	-	TRBJ2-7
TGTGTGTCAACGGTCGAGTACGAGCAGTACTTC	CVSTVEYEQYF	TRBV2	-	-	TRBJ2-7
TGTGCCAGCAGTGAATCGGGCGGGGCGAATGAGCAGTTCTTC	CASSESGGANEQFF	TRBV25-1	-	-	TRBJ2-1
TGTGCCAGCAGTTCCCTAGGGCAGGGCTATGGCTACACCTTC	CASSSLGQGYGYTF	TRBV28	-	-	TRBJ1-2
TGTGCCAGCAGCTTGGCATACAATGAGCAGTTCTTC	CASSLAYNEQFF	TRBV5-4	-	-	TRBJ2-1
TGTGCCAGCAGCCAAGTTAAGCCCTGGACAGGGGGGAATGAAAAACTGTTTTTT	CASSQVKPWTGGNEKLFF	TRBV3-1/TRBV3-2	TRBD1	once	TRBJ1-4
TGTGCCAGCAGCTTAGATTGGCTAGCGGCTACGATAGCCAAAAACATTCAGTACTTC	CASSLDWLAATIAKNIQYF	TRBV7-2	TRBD2	-	TRBJ2-4
TGTGCCAGCAGCCCAGGCCCCTACCAAGAGACCCAGTACTTC	CASSPGPYQETQYF	TRBV9	-	-	TRBJ2-5
TGTGCCAGCTCACCTCAAGGGGGGAACACTGAAGCTTTCTTT	CASSPQGGNTEAFF	TRBV18	-	-	TRBJ1-1
TGTGCCAGCAGCCAACATCCGGGACTAGCGGGGGACACCGGGGAGCTGTTTTTT	CASSQHPGLAGDTGELFF	TRBV4-2	TRBD2	-	TRBJ2-2
TGTGCCAGCAGCTGGGGCCCGGACAGGGGCCGTCAGCCCCAGCATTTT	CASSWGPDRGRQPQHF	TRBV7-9	TRBD1	-	TRBJ1-5
TGTGCCAGCAGTGAAGTAACTCCCTTGTATGGCTACACCTTC	CASSEVTPLYGYTF	TRBV2	-	-	TRBJ1-2
TGTGCCAGCAGCGTCGAGGGCGGTTCACCCCTCCACTTT	CASSVEGGSPLHF	TRBV9	-	-	TRBJ1-6
TGTGCCAGCAGCTTAGTTGGCCGACAGGGGAATCCTGAAGCTTTCTTT	CASSLVGRQGNPEAFF	TRBV7-9	TRBD1	-	TRBJ1-1
TGCGCCTCCAGCGTAGCGGGGGGGCCGGATGAGCAGTTCTTC	CASSVAGGPDEQFF	TRBV4-3	TRBD2	-	TRBJ2-1
TGTGCCAGCAGTACACGGACAGGGCAATACACTGAAGCTTTCTTT	CASSTRTGQYTEAFF	TRBV28	TRBD1	-	TRBJ1-1
TGTGCCAGCAGCCCCCGAGCCCAGGGTAATGAAAAACTGTTTTTT	CASSPRAQGNEKLFF	TRBV9	-	-	TRBJ1-4
TGTGCCAGCAGTTCGTGGACTAGCCTAGATACGCAGTATTTT	CASSSWTSLDTQYF	TRBV27	TRBD2	-	TRBJ2-3
TGTGCCAGCTCACAACAGGACTCTGGAAACACCATATATTTT	CASSQQDSGNTIYF	TRBV18	-	-	TRBJ1-3
TGTGCCAGCGGACAGGGATATGGCTACACCTTC	CASGQGYGYTF	TRBV6-5	TRBD1	-	TRBJ1-2
TGTGCCAGTAGTATCTACAGGGGGAGCACCTACGAGCAGTACTTC	CASSIYRGSTYEQYF	TRBV19	TRBD1	-	TRBJ2-7
TGTGCCAGCAGCGTAGTTGGTGGGCCCAGCGAGCAGTTCTTC	CASSVVGGPSEQFF	TRBV9	-	-	TRBJ2-1
TGTGCCAGCTGGGACAGAAAGAATTCACCCCTCCACTTT	CASWDRKNSPLHF	TRBV7-2	TRBD1	once	TRBJ1-6
TGTGCCAGCAGTGGGTTTACAGACTATGGCTACACCTTC	CASSGFTDYGYTF	TRBV2	-	-	TRBJ1-2
TGTGCCAGCTCACCACCTGACAGGGGGACGAATGAGCAGTTCTTC	CASSPPDRGTNEQFF	TRBV18	TRBD1	-	TRBJ2-1
TGTGCCAGCAGCAAAGGTCCGGGACAGGGAAGTTTAGGACACGAGCAGTACTTC	CASSKGPGQGSLGHEQYF	TRBV21-1	-	-	TRBJ2-7